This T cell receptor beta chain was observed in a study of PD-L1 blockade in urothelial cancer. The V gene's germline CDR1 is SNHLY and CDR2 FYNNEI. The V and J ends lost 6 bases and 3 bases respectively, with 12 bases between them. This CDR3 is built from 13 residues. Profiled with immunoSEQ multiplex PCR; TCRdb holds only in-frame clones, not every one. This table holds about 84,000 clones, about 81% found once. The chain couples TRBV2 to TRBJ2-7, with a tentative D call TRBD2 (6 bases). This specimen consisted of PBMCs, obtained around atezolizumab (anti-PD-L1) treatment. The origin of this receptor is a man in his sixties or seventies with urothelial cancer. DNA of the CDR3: TGTGCCAGCAGCCTTAGGAGGGGCTACGAGCAGTACTTC. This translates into CASSLRRGYEQYF.